The 22 T cell receptor beta chains below come from one sample, sequenced in a study of shared clonotypes between healthy human individuals. Assay: immunoSEQ multiplex PCR; the TCRdb copy retains only in-frame clones and omits some. Counted here are 800,000 or so clones, approximately 96% occurring once; the ten biggest clones make up around 0.25%. Positive CCR7 selection of CD45RO-negative cells yielded the naive CD8 cells, and terminally differentiated effector memory CD45RA+ cells were excluded. Sequencing was carried out using naive CD8+ T cells sorted from blood. Receptors were obtained from a man aged 25 to 45 in good health.

J is TRBJ2-1 and V is TRBV27; D may be TRBD1 (5 bases). V shed 4 bases and J shed 0 bases, with 10 bases lying between them. CDR1 is MNHEY, CDR2 SMNVEV, per germline (reference sequence). The CDR3 extends over 15 amino acids. CDR3 sequence: CASSWRDSSYNEQFF. The CDR3 DNA follows: TGTGCCAGCAGTTGGCGCGACAGCTCCTACAATGAGCAGTTCTTC.

This sequence joins TRBV7-9 and TRBJ2-7; 9 bases map to TRBD1. The CDR3 extends over 14 amino acids. Unmatched junction bases numbered 7, after V lost 5 bases and J lost 5 bases. Germline loops: CDR1 SEHNR, CDR2 FQNEAQ (reference sequence). CDR3 amino acids: CASSPAGTGNEQYF. The CDR3 DNA reads as TGTGCCAGCAGCCCCGCCGGGACAGGGAACGAGCAGTACTTC.

The chain links TRBV6-5 to TRBJ2-2; 7 bases line up with TRBD2. Germline lookup yields CDR1 MNHEY and CDR2 SVGAGI. CDR3 length: 16 amino acids. V shed 2 bases, J shed 1 base, and the junction held 4 bases outside the gene matches. The CDR3 loop reads CASSYVAGENTGELFF. The CDR3 nucleotides are TGTGCCAGCAGTTACGTCGCGGGAGAGAACACCGGGGAGCTGTTTTTT.

The chain uses TRBV7-3 and TRBJ1-2; D is undetermined. Looked up from germline, CDR1 is SGHTA and CDR2 is FQGTGA. The CDR3 loop spans 13 amino acids. Between the trimmed V and J ends, which lost 4 bases and 6 bases, there was a span of 12 bases. CDR3: CASSYTGNDGYTF. In DNA form, the CDR3 reads TGTGCCAGCAGCTATACGGGAAATGATGGCTACACCTTC.

This rearrangement joins TRBV7-6 to TRBJ1-1; maybe TRBD1 (6 bases). From germline, CDR1 is SGHVS and CDR2 FNYEAQ. V was shortened by 0 bases and J by 4 bases, with 9 bases between the two germline ends. This CDR3 spans 14 amino acids. Here the CDR3 reads CASSLAGGGTEAFF. The CDR3 region has the DNA TGTGCCAGCAGCTTAGCAGGGGGGGGCACTGAAGCTTTCTTT.

The J gene is TRBJ1-5, the V gene TRBV7-8, with D hard to call. This CDR3 region has 15 residues. Trimming removed 5 bases from V and 5 bases from J, with 16 bases in between. The germline V gene has CDR1 SGHVS and CDR2 FQNEAQ. The CDR3 loop reads CASSPSRRNDQPQHF. CDR3 coding DNA: TGTGCCAGCAGCCCCAGTAGGAGGAATGATCAGCCCCAGCATTTT.

The V gene is TRBV11-2, the J gene TRBJ2-5, with TRBD1 matching 7 bases. Germline V gives CDR1 SGHAT, CDR2 FQNNGV. CDR3 size: 14 residues. With V trimmed by 4 bases and J by 6 bases, 8 bases remained unmatched. CDR3 amino acids: CASSSTDRDQTQYF. DNA for the CDR3: TGTGCCAGCAGCTCCACCGACAGGGATCAGACCCAGTACTTC.

V and J are TRBV28 and TRBJ2-7; 7 nucleotides line up with TRBD2. After removal of 3 bases from V and 3 bases from J, the junction contained 8 bases not matched to a gene. Germline V gives CDR1 MDHEN, CDR2 SYDVKM. This CDR3 region has 15 residues. CDR3 loop: CASSLLREVLYEQYF. The CDR3 bases are TGTGCCAGCAGTTTGTTACGGGAGGTCCTCTACGAGCAGTACTTC. The whole variable domain, remainder taken from reference TRBV28 and TRBJ2-7, is DVKVTQSSRYLVKRTGEKVFLECVQDMDHENMFWYRQDPGLGLRLIYFSYDVKMKEKGDIPEGYSVSREKKERFSLILESASTNQTSMYLCASSLLREVLYEQYFGPGTRLTVT.

The rearrangement joins TRBV11-2 to TRBJ2-3; D remains ambiguous. V lost 4 bases, J lost 12 bases, and 14 bases lay in between. Germline V gene sequence: CDR1 SGHAT, CDR2 FQNNGV. This CDR3 region has 12 residues. CDR3 bases: TGTGCCAGCAGCTCCTTCGAGGCCCACCAGTATTTT. The encoded protein is CASSSFEAHQYF.

The chain recombines TRBV6-5 with TRBJ2-5; D might be TRBD1 (6 bases). The CDR3 is 12 amino acids. V shed 2 bases and J shed 5 bases, with 6 bases lying between them. Germline V gene lookup returns CDR1 MNHEY and CDR2 SVGAGI. The CDR3 is CASSYQGETQYF. The CDR3, as DNA: TGTGCCAGCAGTTACCAGGGGGAGACCCAGTACTTC.

The rearrangement links TRBV12-5 to TRBJ2-2; the match to TRBD1 covers 9 bases. CDR1 and CDR2 (germline): LGHNT, FRNRAP. This CDR3 has 13 residues. With 5 bases clipped from V and 6 bases from J, the junction kept 1 base outside the gene matches. The CDR3 bases are TGTGCTAGTGGTGACAGGGGGTCCGGGGAGCTGTTTTTT. As protein: CASGDRGSGELFF.

The chain uses TRBV6-1 and TRBJ2-7; D is uncertain. CDR3 length equals 14 residues. The V and J ends lost 3 bases and 1 base respectively, with 10 bases between them. CDR1 and CDR2 from the germline V gene are MNHNS and SASEGT. CDR3 protein: CASSDSDGSYEQYF. The CDR3 DNA reads TGTGCCAGCAGTGATAGTGACGGATCCTACGAGCAGTACTTC.

The rearrangement uses TRBV7-9 and TRBJ2-7, with D possibly TRBD1 on 6 matching bases. The CDR3 has 15 amino acids. V lost 5 bases and J lost 0, with 14 bases in between. Germline V CDR1 and CDR2: SEHNR, FQNEAQ (reference sequence). The CDR3 sequence is CASSRTGTPSYEQYF. In nucleotides, the CDR3 is TGTGCCAGCAGCAGAACAGGGACCCCCTCCTACGAGCAGTACTTC.

For the CDR3, the DNA is TGTGCCTGGAGGTTGCGGGAGGGATCCTACAATGAGCAGTTCTTC. Translated: CAWRLREGSYNEQFF. The genes are TRBV30 and TRBJ2-1, with 9 bases aligning to TRBD2. Germline CDR1 is GTSNPN and CDR2 is SVGIG (reference sequence). Trimming at V came to 3 bases and at J to 1 base, leaving 4 bases not matched to a gene. The CDR3 has 15 amino acids.

In DNA form, the CDR3 reads TGTGCCTGGAGTTTCTCCACGGGCACTGAAGCTTTCTTT. Translation gives CAWSFSTGTEAFF. V usage is TRBV30 and J usage is TRBJ1-1; D is undetermined. Looked up from germline, CDR1 is GTSNPN and CDR2 is SVGIG (reference sequence). The CDR3 sequence is 13 residues long. Trimming cost V 2 bases and J 4 bases, with 11 bases left between them.

V is TRBV10-3 and J is TRBJ2-1; TRBD2 matches 12 bases. Germline loops: CDR1 ENHRY, CDR2 SYGVKD. This CDR3 is built from 16 residues. V was pared by 4 bases and J by 3 bases, with 4 bases of the junction left unmatched. As DNA, the CDR3 is TGTGCCATCAGTGGGGAGACTAGCGGGAGCTACAATGAGCAGTTCTTC. Amino acid sequence: CAISGETSGSYNEQFF.

The chain couples TRBV29-1 to TRBJ2-5, with D uncertain. The CDR3 totals 13 residues. Germline V CDR1 and CDR2: SQVTM, ANQGSEA. V was shortened by 5 bases and J by 0 bases, with 10 bases between the two germline ends. The DNA for the CDR3 is TGCAGCGTTCCCCCCCAAAACCAAGAGACCCAGTACTTC. Amino acids: CSVPPQNQETQYF.

V and J are TRBV5-5 and TRBJ2-1; TRBD1 matches 7 bases. Germline CDR1 and CDR2: SGHKS and YYEKEE (reference sequence). This CDR3 spans 14 amino acids. V shed 6 bases and J 10 bases; nucleotides not matched to a gene: 13. In DNA form, the CDR3 reads TGTGCCAGCACCCTTGACAGGGACGGTGGGGAGCAGTTCTTC. It encodes CASTLDRDGGEQFF.

The chain joins TRBV6-1 to TRBJ1-1; D may be TRBD1 (6 bases). Trimming took off 3 bases at V and 6 bases at J, with 14 bases between the two ends. Germline lookup yields CDR1 MNHNS and CDR2 SASEGT. The CDR3 is 14 residues long. CDR3 bases: TGTGCCAGCAGTGACGAGGGGGTGAGGGCTGAAGCTTTCTTT. Protein product: CASSDEGVRAEAFF.

The chain joins TRBV6-6 to TRBJ2-7; 10 bases agree with TRBD1. V lost 5 bases, J lost 4 bases, and 2 bases stayed unmatched. Germline-derived CDR1 and CDR2 are MNHNY and SVGAGI (reference sequence). CDR3 length: 13 amino acids. The CDR3 DNA reads TGTGCCAGCAGTCTGGGACAGGGGTACGAGCAGTACTTC. Amino acid sequence: CASSLGQGYEQYF.

The chain carries TRBV18 and TRBJ1-5; no reliable D call. V was trimmed by 5 bases and J by 0 bases, leaving 26 bases between them. CDR3 length: 20 amino acids. Germline loops: CDR1 KGHSH, CDR2 LQKENI. DNA for the CDR3: TGTGCCAGCTCATCTTCGGCCCGGATAGGGCCAGAATATAGCAATCAGCCCCAGCATTTT. This sequence encodes CASSSSARIGPEYSNQPQHF.

The chain employs TRBV15 and TRBJ2-1; 7 bases are a match to TRBD2. This CDR3 region has 17 residues. The germline V gene has CDR1 LNHNV and CDR2 YYDKDF (reference sequence). V trimming: 8 bases; J trimming: 3 bases; junction bases outside the gene matches: 16. The DNA of the CDR3 is TGTGCCACCCAGTTATACCGACGGGAGGATATCTACAATGAGCAGTTCTTC. It codes for CATQLYRREDIYNEQFF.